This TCR beta chain was documented in a study of blood T cells in healthy people across ages (dated by TCRdb to 2013 to 2016). Some background on the complete study: In model experiments, template switching captured roughly one uniquely barcoded TCR beta cDNA molecule for every two T cells. Age-related changes in TCR beta repertoire diversity were measured in the study by deep sequencing normalized with unique cDNA molecular identifiers. Donors were grouped into four age groups: young (average 16 years), middle-aged (under 40), aged (around 60) and long-lived (just over 80). To avoid experimental bias, donors of different ages were randomly spread across the sequencing lanes. Using the same blood draw, the study looked at two additional independent replicas of 1 million unique cDNA reads for two donors, one aged 18 to 29 and the other aged 80 or older. What the work shows at the level of the full study, not this receptor alone: Conclusive comparison of naive and antigen-experienced compartments was prevented by the profiling of bulk unsorted PBMCs. As age increased, observed TCR beta diversity per million T cells dropped in a roughly linear way, and a significant reduction was already evident by age roughly 36. Because donor CMV infection status was unknown, age-related changes in expanded clonotypes were potentially confounded. A strong correlation was found between observed TCR beta diversity and the percentage of naive T cells measured by flow cytometry. Estimates of total diversity based on one million sequenced T cells were considered lower bounds and underestimates. Compared with the aged group, more naive CD4+ T cells, fewer expanded clones and increased TCR diversity were shown by the long-lived group, suggesting age selection.

About this clonotype: Its antigen is not yet known. There are no base qualities to consult, and no much larger clone falls within one base.

The donors were a few dozen Caucasian individuals from Russia, aged 6 to 90 years, who were systemically healthy. Each donor gave about 9.8 milliliters of peripheral blood, drawn into EDTA-treated Vacutainer tubes. PBMCs were isolated by Ficoll-Paque density-gradient centrifugation, with at least 6 million obtained per sample. Total RNA was extracted from PBMCs with Trizol reagent, with at least 5 micrograms obtained per sample. The percentages of naive CD45RAhigh/CD27high T cells were determined by flow cytometry on a PBMC aliquot from every donor. Libraries were prepared through 5' RACE. TCRdb records Illumina HiSeq 2500 as the sequencer. The second PCR ran for about 6 to 12 cycles and used a J-beta primer mix along with a sample-barcoded 5' primer. A unique molecular identifier was introduced onto each TCR beta cDNA molecule by a template-switch 5' adaptor carrying 12 random nucleotides. Each sample yielded at least 2.5 million CDR3-containing paired-end reads. First-strand cDNA synthesis was performed from all RNA using the Mint cDNA synthesis kit, with priming by a TRBC-specific oligonucleotide. After uracil-DNA glycosylase treatment, a first 18-cycle PCR used universal primers M1SS and BC2_uni_R on all cDNA. The original pipeline was this. Normalization of each sample was performed by random selection of 1 million high-quality reads, each carrying a distinct molecular identifier. Instead of being binned into consensus sequences, reads with shared molecular identifiers were discarded. MiTCR, set to a Q25 quality threshold and the strictest error-elimination algorithm, was used for CDR3 identification, clonotype clustering and error correction. A nonparametric unseen species model with Euler transformation was used to estimate lower-bound total TCR beta diversity. TCRdb cleaned the public reads at Q25 with fastp, built clones with MiXCR and kept in-frame beta chains. Rows are unified per CDR3 protein, each entry keeping the most common DNA and genes. For this entry, the V and J calls and clone size follow TCRdb and not the study's own pipeline. Here the sample has 700,000 to 850,000 distinct CDR3 sequences; 50% to 65% occur a single time. The top ten clonotypes cover around 40% of the sample.

CDR1 SGHTA and CDR2 FQGNSA were looked up in the germline V gene. The CDR3 holds 18 amino acids from the cysteine to the phenylalanine. Only the CDR3 portion is preserved as DNA: 54 bases, with reading frame beginning at the first base. V lost 5 bases and J lost 5 bases; the stretch between them is 24 bases long. The specimen sequenced was blood. The chain couples TRBV7-2 to TRBJ2-2, with the D gene possibly TRBD1 or TRBD2, each one fitting 5 bases. The sequence came from a man at least 80 years old in good health. The CDR3 region has the sequence CASSPRTRGALGTGELFF. The nucleotide sequence reads TGTGCCAGCAGCCCAAGGACAAGGGGAGCGTTGGGAACCGGGGAGCTGTTTTTT.